The next 28 T cell receptor beta chains were all read from a single sample in a study of post-analysis software for immune sequencing data. Study-wide results and caveats: There were five or six TRBV segments more frequent in patients than controls, and TRBV5-6, TRBV5-1 and TRBV20-1 were among them.

TCR beta cDNA libraries included unique molecular identifiers. TCRdb reanalysed the PCR reads using MiXCR and keeps one entry per CDR3 protein. The sample lists fewer than 700,000 distinct CDR3 sequences; roughly 46% were seen once. Their specific antigens are unknown. Sequenced: blood. These receptor sequences come from a girl aged 5-17 years with multiple sclerosis.

The chain recombines TRBV6-6 with TRBJ1-1, with no clear D. Germline CDR1 reads MNHNY; CDR2 reads SVGAGI (reference sequence). This CDR3 is built from 15 residues. V dropped 7 bases and J dropped 0 bases, with 15 bases sitting between them. The CDR3 loop reads CASNGAGVMNTEAFF. The CDR3 nucleotides are TGTGCCAGCAATGGAGCGGGCGTAATGAACACTGAAGCTTTCTTT.

This clonotype has more than one count but fewer than ten. V is TRBV18 and J is TRBJ2-3; 7 bases match TRBD2. V lost 5 bases, J lost 5 bases, and 10 bases stayed unmatched. Per the germline V gene, CDR1 is KGHSH and CDR2 is LQKENI. The length of the CDR3 is 15 residues. CDR3 sequence (DNA): TGTGCCAGCTCAGAGGCTCTAGCGGCGGGAGATACGCAGTATTTT. Its translation: CASSEALAAGDTQYF.

This clonotype was observed a handful of times. J is TRBJ2-7 and V is TRBV20-1, with a possible D match to TRBD1 (5 bases). This CDR3 is built from 14 residues. The V gene lost 0 bases and the J gene lost 2 bases, with 11 bases spanning the gap. Germline V CDR1 and CDR2: DFQATT, SNEGSKA (reference sequence). CDR3 residues: CSARDLQETYEQYF. The CDR3 bases are TGCAGTGCTAGAGATCTACAGGAAACCTACGAGCAGTACTTC.

In this sample, this clonotype turned up a few times. This chain uses TRBV5-5 with TRBJ1-2, with a possible D match to TRBD1 (5 bases). V was shortened by 0 bases and J by 3 bases, with 9 bases between the two germline ends. This CDR3 region has 14 residues. Per germline, CDR1 SGHKS and CDR2 YYEKEE (reference sequence). CDR3 residues: CASSLDSGHYGYTF. Written as DNA, the CDR3 is TGTGCCAGCAGCTTGGATTCGGGACACTATGGCTACACCTTC.

This chain links TRBV5-1 with TRBJ2-5; TRBD2 might be the D (6 bases). This CDR3 spans 14 amino acids. Trimming took off 4 bases at V and 5 bases at J, with 15 bases between the two ends. CDR1 and CDR2 from the germline V gene are SGHRS and YFSETQ. DNA for the CDR3: TGCGCCAGCAGCGAGTTAGGGCGGGGTGAGACCCAGTACTTC. Amino acid sequence: CASSELGRGETQYF.

The rearrangement uses TRBV5-1 and TRBJ2-2; 10 nucleotides align to TRBD1. The CDR3 totals 15 residues. V dropped 4 bases and J dropped 9; count of bases not matched to a gene: 9. From germline, CDR1 is SGHRS and CDR2 YFSETQ. The CDR3: CASSKGTGDVRELFF. As DNA, the CDR3 is TGCGCCAGCAGCAAAGGGACAGGGGATGTTCGGGAGCTGTTTTTT.

J is TRBJ2-3 and V is TRBV10-3, with 13 bases aligning to TRBD2. The CDR3 contains 15 residues. V trimming: 6 bases; J trimming: 5 bases; junction bases outside the gene matches: 5. Germline assignment: CDR1 ENHRY and CDR2 SYGVKD. CDR3 in DNA: TGTGCCATCAGCCCCGGGACTAGCGGGATAGATACGCAGTATTTT. Protein product: CAISPGTSGIDTQYF.

J is TRBJ2-2 and V is TRBV5-1, with D possibly matching TRBD1 (6 bases). Trimming removed 0 bases at V and 5 bases at J, with 17 bases between. In germline, CDR1 is SGHRS, CDR2 YFSETQ. This CDR3 region has 17 residues. In DNA, the CDR3 is TGCGCCAGCAGCTTGGAAGGGGGAGAATGGTTTACCGGGGAGCTGTTTTTT. Protein product: CASSLEGGEWFTGELFF.

The chain recombines TRBV7-2 with TRBJ2-1, with 10 positions matching TRBD2. Germline V lookup: CDR1 SGHTA, CDR2 FQGNSA. The junction had 2 bases not matched to a gene; V was cut back by 5 bases and J by 1 base. The CDR3 is made up of 15 amino acids. The CDR3 sequence is CASSQAGGSYNEQFF. The CDR3 coding sequence is TGTGCCAGCAGCCAAGCGGGAGGGTCCTACAATGAGCAGTTCTTC.

There are many counts of this clonotype. The chain joins TRBV10-3 to TRBJ2-1; 13 nucleotides align to TRBD2. The length of the CDR3 is 15 residues. The germline gives CDR1 ENHRY, CDR2 SYGVKD. J was trimmed by 6 bases and V by 6 bases; bases with no gene match: 5. The CDR3 reads CAIRAGTSGTNEQFF. The CDR3 DNA reads as TGTGCCATCAGGGCCGGGACTAGCGGGACCAATGAGCAGTTCTTC.

V usage is TRBV4-2 and J usage is TRBJ1-2; 8 nucleotides agree with TRBD1. The CDR3 sequence is 14 residues long. V dropped 3 bases and J dropped 8; count of bases not matched to a gene: 8. From germline, CDR1 is LGHNA and CDR2 YNFKEQ. CDR3 in DNA: TGTGCCAGCAGCCAGGGGACAGGCGGCTTGGGCTACACCTTC. Translating it yields CASSQGTGGLGYTF.

The V call is TRBV10-3, the J call TRBJ2-1; 10 positions agree with TRBD2. The CDR3 extends over 15 amino acids. The J segment lost 4 bases and the V segment lost 8 bases, leaving 8 bases of the junction unmatched. Germline V gene lookup returns CDR1 ENHRY and CDR2 SYGVKD. The CDR3 spells CAIGMTSGLYNEQFF. As DNA, the CDR3 is TGTGCCATCGGTATGACTAGCGGGCTTTACAATGAGCAGTTCTTC.

The V and J genes are TRBV5-1 and TRBJ2-5; D might be TRBD2 (6 bases). V lost 2 bases, J lost 3 bases, and 8 bases lay in between. CDR1 is SGHRS, CDR2 YFSETQ, per germline. The length of the CDR3 is 13 residues. The CDR3 loop reads CASSFQREETQYF. The CDR3 bases are TGCGCCAGCAGCTTTCAGCGGGAAGAGACCCAGTACTTC.

In this sample, this clonotype turned up once. The CDR3 region has the DNA TGCGCCAGCAGCCCGGGGACAGGGCTTACCGACGAGCAGTACTTC. It is translated as CASSPGTGLTDEQYF. This chain uses TRBV4-1 with TRBJ2-5, with 9 bases fitting TRBD1. The J call may be in error: the DNA end matches TRBJ2-7 better. The V gene's germline CDR1 is MGHRA and CDR2 YSYEKL. This CDR3 region has 15 residues.

The chain recombines TRBV5-1 with TRBJ2-3; D might be TRBD2 (5 bases). Trimming stripped 5 bases from V and 2 bases from J, with 18 bases between. This CDR3 comprises 16 residues. In germline, CDR1 is SGHRS, CDR2 YFSETQ. The CDR3 sequence: CASRTTLGITTDTQYF. CDR3 DNA: TGCGCCAGCAGAACAACCCTCGGGATAACCACAGATACGCAGTATTTT.

The chain combines TRBV12-3 or TRBV12-4 with TRBJ2-1, with TRBD1 matching 8 bases. The CDR3 sequence is 12 residues long. V lost 5 bases and J lost 9; bases outside the gene matches: 3. DNA for the CDR3: TGTGCCAGCAGTCCGGACAGGGCTGAGCAGTTCTTC. It codes for CASSPDRAEQFF.

This CDR3 is CASSYDPRGANGYTF. CDR3 coding DNA: TGTGCCAGCAGTTACGACCCCAGGGGAGCAAATGGCTACACCTTC. This chain links TRBV6-5 with TRBJ1-2; TRBD1 is a possible D gene (6 bases). The CDR3 is 15 amino acids. Trimming pared 2 bases from V and 6 bases from J, leaving 16 bases between. The germline gives CDR1 MNHEY, CDR2 SVGAGI.

This chain uses TRBV12-5 with TRBJ2-7; tentative D call: TRBD1 (5 bases). Germline CDR1 reads LGHNT; CDR2 reads FRNRAP. The V end lost 6 bases, the J end lost 2 bases, and 23 bases lay between the germline ends. The CDR3 is made up of 17 amino acids. CDR3 bases: TGTGCTAGTGGGGCGAAAGGACACTTTTGGGCCACCTACGAGCAGTACTTC. It is translated as CASGAKGHFWATYEQYF.

This rearrangement joins TRBV10-3 to TRBJ2-7, with D unclear. V was clipped by 0 bases and J by 0 bases, with 12 bases between them. CDR1 and CDR2 (germline): ENHRY, SYGVKD. This CDR3 spans 16 amino acids. The CDR3 sequence: CAISESPLRDSYEQYF. The CDR3, as DNA: TGTGCCATCAGTGAGTCCCCTCTAAGGGACTCCTACGAGCAGTACTTC.

The chain carries TRBV10-3 and TRBJ2-4, with a weak D call TRBD1 (5 bases). Looked up from germline, CDR1 is ENHRY and CDR2 is SYGVKD. V was shortened by 2 bases and J by 4 bases, with 15 bases between the two germline ends. This CDR3 is built from 16 residues. Written as DNA, the CDR3 is TGTGCCATCAGTGAGATCGCGACAGACCAGAAAAACATTCAGTACTTC. Residues: CAISEIATDQKNIQYF.

This clonotype was seen just once. The rearrangement uses TRBV7-2 and TRBJ1-2; 10 bases match TRBD1. This CDR3 contains 15 residues. The V segment lost 4 bases and the J segment 7 bases; nucleotides outside the gene matches: 9. The germline gives CDR1 SGHTA, CDR2 FQGNSA. The CDR3 DNA reads as TGTGCCAGCAGCTCGACAGGGGGCGCCGGGCTTGGCTACACCTTC. Translating gives CASSSTGGAGLGYTF.

The chain links TRBV7-3 to TRBJ2-3; 14 positions match TRBD2. V shed 5 bases and J 0 bases; nucleotides not matched to a gene: 4. Germline V lookup: CDR1 SGHTA, CDR2 FQGTGA. There are 17 residues in the CDR3. The DNA for the CDR3 is TGTGCCAGCAGCCAGACTAGCGGGGGGGCGAGCACAGATACGCAGTATTTT. Amino acids: CASSQTSGGASTDTQYF.

This clonotype was picked up a small number of times. V and J are TRBV7-9 and TRBJ2-1; D is perhaps TRBD2 (7 bases). Trimming cost V 7 bases and J 4 bases, with 17 bases left between them. The CDR3 contains 15 residues. The germline gives CDR1 SEHNR, CDR2 FQNEAQ (reference sequence). The DNA of the CDR3 is TGTGCCAGCACCAAGGGGGGGGCAATATACAATGAGCAGTTCTTC. This encodes CASTKGGAIYNEQFF.

The rearrangement joins TRBV12-3 or TRBV12-4 to TRBJ2-7; a weak D match, TRBD1 (7 bases). The CDR3 is made up of 14 amino acids. Trimming removed 8 bases from V and 1 base from J, with 15 bases in between. CDR3 region: CASGGDRSSYEQYF. For the CDR3, the DNA is TGTGCCAGCGGCGGGGACAGATCATCCTACGAGCAGTACTTC.

This clonotype occurred a few times. This chain links TRBV4-2 with TRBJ2-4; TRBD1 matches 7 bases. V was clipped by 2 bases and J by 9 bases; unmatched bases: 13. In germline, CDR1 is LGHNA, CDR2 YNFKEQ. There are 16 residues in the CDR3. CDR3 nucleotide sequence: TGTGCCAGCAGCCAATTGACAGGGCTGCCCTCGGGCATTCAGTACTTC. Its protein is CASSQLTGLPSGIQYF.

This clonotype was observed a few times. The chain recombines TRBV5-1 with TRBJ2-3; D is perhaps TRBD2 (6 bases). There are 14 residues in the CDR3. V gave up 0 bases and J gave up 8 bases, with 13 bases separating them. Germline CDR1 SGHRS, CDR2 YFSETQ. The CDR3 DNA is TGCGCCAGCAGCTTGGGTCGGACGGAGGGTACGCAGTATTTT. This gives the protein CASSLGRTEGTQYF. Using reference TRBV5-1 and TRBJ2-3 for the parts outside the CDR3, the full variable domain is KAGVTQTPRYLIKTRGQQVTLSCSPISGHRSVSWYQQTPGQGLQFLFEYFSETQRNKGNFPGRFSGRQFSNSRSEMNVSTLELGDSALYLCASSLGRTEGTQYFGPGTRLTVL.

The DNA of the CDR3 is TGTGCCAGCAGCGTAGGGGACAGCCTCAATGAGCAGTTCTTC. Translating it yields CASSVGDSLNEQFF. This chain uses TRBV9 with TRBJ2-1, with 7 bases fitting TRBD1. Germline trimming cut 0 bases from V and 6 bases from J; bases unmatched to any gene: 3. CDR1 and CDR2 (germline): SGDLS, YYNGEE. This CDR3 spans 14 amino acids.

The chain is built from TRBV3-1 and TRBJ2-5; 8 bases are a match to TRBD1. The DNA end favors TRBJ2-7, so the J call may be wrong. Per germline, CDR1 LGHDT and CDR2 YNNKEL (reference sequence). The CDR3 consists of 16 residues. The CDR3 protein is CASSLSPGQGRYEQYF. CDR3 nucleotides: TGTGCCAGCAGCCTGTCTCCCGGACAGGGTCGGTACGAGCAGTACTTC.